Shown below are 20 T cell receptor beta chains from a single sample sequenced in a study of shared clonotypes between healthy human individuals. The table came from immunoSEQ multiplex PCR; TCRdb's copy has only in-frame clones and leaves some out. The data contain 2 million to 2.5 million clones, 90% to 95% of them seen just once; the ten biggest clones take up around 1.7%. Naive CD8 cells were CD45RO-negative, positively selected for CCR7, excluding terminally differentiated effector memory CD45RA+ cells. The sequencing sample was made of naive CD8+ T cells from PBMCs. Every receptor here comes from a man aged 18 to 30 in good health. Some clones in this sample may be carry-over from other donors' samples.

V gene TRBV7-9 combines with J gene TRBJ2-7, with TRBD1 matching over 9 bases. Germline trimming cut 5 bases from V and 5 bases from J; bases unmatched to any gene: 13. Germline V gives CDR1 SEHNR, CDR2 FQNEAQ (reference sequence). CDR3 length: 16 amino acids. The CDR3 sequence is CASSRILWDRDNEQYF. For the CDR3, the DNA is TGTGCCAGCAGCCGAATCCTATGGGACAGGGACAACGAGCAGTACTTC.

The chain combines TRBV27 with TRBJ1-5; 9 bases line up with TRBD1. Germline-derived CDR1 and CDR2 are MNHEY and SMNVEV (reference sequence). Germline trimming cut 4 bases from V and 2 bases from J; bases unmatched to any gene: 18. This CDR3 has 20 amino acids. The CDR3 loop is CASSSRLTGTGRGGNQPQHF. DNA for the CDR3: TGTGCCAGCAGTTCGCGACTGACCGGGACAGGGAGAGGCGGCAATCAGCCCCAGCATTTT.

The rearrangement uses TRBV19 and TRBJ1-5, with 8 bases that match TRBD1. J was trimmed by 4 bases and V by 3 bases; bases with no gene match: 8. Germline CDR1 LNHDA, CDR2 SQIVND (reference sequence). The CDR3 is made up of 16 amino acids. CDR3 sequence (DNA): TGTGCCAGTAGTATCCCCTCGGGACAGGTAAATCAGCCCCAGCATTTT. Its protein product is CASSIPSGQVNQPQHF.

A remark on this clone: Different DNA sequences within this sample yield the same CDR3. V is TRBV28 and J is TRBJ2-3, with 11 bases identical to TRBD1. The V gene's germline CDR1 is MDHEN and CDR2 SYDVKM. Trimming removed 7 bases from V and 6 bases from J; junction bases left unmatched: 6. The CDR3 runs to 14 residues. The CDR3 region has the DNA TGTGCCAGCATCCGGGACAGGGGGACTGATACGCAGTATTTT. Residues: CASIRDRGTDTQYF.

This clone has only one observation. The chain combines TRBV5-8 with TRBJ2-1, with no clear D. The CDR3 loop spans 15 amino acids. Germline lookup yields CDR1 SGHTS and CDR2 YDEGEE. Deletions cut 0 bases from V and 2 bases from J, with 9 bases between. CDR3 sequence (DNA): TGTGCCAGCAGCTTGGATACCGGAACCTACAATGAGCAGTTCTTC. It is translated as CASSLDTGTYNEQFF.

Concerning this clone: The same CDR3 also results from other DNA sequences found in this sample. This rearrangement joins TRBV9 to TRBJ2-1, with 7 bases identical to TRBD1. The CDR3 consists of 15 residues. Trimming cost V 0 bases and J 4 bases; bases outside gene matches: 4. Germline assignment: CDR1 SGDLS and CDR2 YYNGEE. In DNA form, the CDR3 reads TGTGCCAGCAGCGTAGGGGCAGGGGGTTACAATGAGCAGTTCTTC. Protein sequence: CASSVGAGGYNEQFF.

The CDR3 loop reads CASSWGKSGAFF. The CDR3 DNA is TGTGCCAGCAGCTGGGGAAAGAGTGGGGCTTTCTTT. The chain uses TRBV5-4 and TRBJ1-1, with D unresolved. The CDR3 is 12 residues long. Germline V gene lookup returns CDR1 SGHNT and CDR2 YYREEE (reference sequence). V was cut by 3 bases and J by 11 bases, with 14 bases left in between.

This sequence joins TRBV13 and TRBJ2-5; 7 nucleotides line up with TRBD2. This CDR3 has 14 amino acids. Germline assignment: CDR1 PRHDT and CDR2 FYEKMQ (reference sequence). With 6 bases clipped from V and 7 bases from J, the junction kept 11 bases outside the gene matches. For the CDR3, the DNA is TGTGCCAGCAGGGGCGGGAGCGGAGCGGGGACCCAGTACTTC. Its translation: CASRGGSGAGTQYF.

V and J are TRBV27 and TRBJ2-3; possibly TRBD1 for D (6 bases). The V gene lost 5 bases and the J gene lost 2 bases, with 14 bases spanning the gap. The CDR3 totals 15 residues. From germline, CDR1 is MNHEY and CDR2 SMNVEV (reference sequence). This CDR3 is CASSDYRVITDTQYF. CDR3 in DNA: TGTGCCAGCAGTGACTACAGGGTAATCACAGATACGCAGTATTTT.

The V and J genes are TRBV5-6 and TRBJ2-7; D is undetermined. CDR3 size: 11 residues. V was cut by 3 bases and J by 5 bases, with 6 bases left in between. Germline V gene lookup returns CDR1 SGHDT and CDR2 YYEEEE. The CDR3 DNA reads TGTGCCAGCAGCTCTTATCACGAGCAGTACTTC. Translating it yields CASSSYHEQYF.

This chain joins TRBV6-5 and TRBJ2-7; 7 bases map to TRBD2. The CDR3 is 12 residues long. Trimming at V came to 6 bases and at J to 5 bases, leaving 4 bases not matched to a gene. The germline CDR1 and CDR2 sequences are MNHEY and SVGAGI. As DNA, the CDR3 is TGTGCCAGCAGGCGGGGGATGGACGAGCAGTACTTC. It encodes CASRRGMDEQYF.

The chain uses TRBV7-8 and TRBJ2-7, with 10 bases fitting TRBD2. The CDR3 is made up of 14 amino acids. V was pared by 2 bases and J by 4 bases, with 2 bases of the junction left unmatched. Germline V gene lookup returns CDR1 SGHVS and CDR2 FQNEAQ. The CDR3 DNA is TGTGCCAGCAGCTTACAGCGGGAGGGATACGAGCAGTACTTC. Translated, it gives CASSLQREGYEQYF.

The chain joins TRBV6-1 to TRBJ2-7; 14 bases map to TRBD2. This CDR3 spans 17 amino acids. J lost 3 bases, V lost 3 bases, and 7 bases had no gene match. Germline V gene sequence: CDR1 MNHNS, CDR2 SASEGT. The CDR3 DNA follows: TGTGCCAGCAGTGAGGGGACTAGCGGGAGACCAATCTACGAGCAGTACTTC. Protein sequence: CASSEGTSGRPIYEQYF.

The chain is built from TRBV7-2 and TRBJ2-1, with D possibly TRBD2 on 6 matching bases. V was trimmed by 5 bases and J by 3 bases, leaving 20 bases between them. CDR3 length: 17 amino acids. The V gene's germline CDR1 is SGHTA and CDR2 FQGNSA. In nucleotides, the CDR3 is TGTGCCAGCAGCCCGCTGTTGACGGGAGTGTACTACAATGAGCAGTTCTTC. This translates into CASSPLLTGVYYNEQFF.

With regard to this clone: Other nucleotide sequences in the sample specify the same CDR3. V usage is TRBV4-1 and J usage is TRBJ2-7, with D possibly being TRBD2 (6 bases). This CDR3 comprises 14 residues. Germline V gene sequence: CDR1 MGHRA, CDR2 YSYEKL. The germline V and J ends were trimmed by 1 base and 2 bases, with 9 bases remaining between them. CDR3 protein: CASSQVGGAYEQYF. CDR3 bases: TGCGCCAGCAGCCAAGTCGGCGGGGCCTACGAGCAGTACTTC.

This chain uses TRBV29-1 with TRBJ2-1; tentatively, D is TRBD1 (6 bases). The CDR3 has 11 amino acids. In germline, CDR1 is SQVTM, CDR2 ANQGSEA. This CDR3 reads CGGSSYNEQFF. Written as DNA, the CDR3 is TGCGGGGGCAGTTCCTACAATGAGCAGTTCTTC.

J is TRBJ2-1 and V is TRBV27, with D possibly called TRBD1 or TRBD2 (5 bases each). CDR3 length equals 18 residues. V lost 4 bases and J lost 3, with 22 bases in between. Germline V CDR1 and CDR2: MNHEY, SMNVEV (reference sequence). In DNA, the CDR3 is TGTGCCAGCAGTTGGGATCGGGGCCGCAACCCTCTCTACAATGAGCAGTTCTTC. It codes for CASSWDRGRNPLYNEQFF.

This chain links TRBV5-1 with TRBJ1-1; 7 nucleotides align to TRBD1. The CDR3 spans 15 residues. CDR1 is SGHRS, CDR2 YFSETQ, per germline. The V and J ends lost 4 bases and 4 bases, in that order; junction bases with no gene match: 10. CDR3 sequence (DNA): TGCGCCAGCAGCCACCTCTCGGCAGGGGGCACTGAAGCTTTCTTT. This gives the protein CASSHLSAGGTEAFF.

This rearrangement joins TRBV4-1 to TRBJ1-2; D gene unclear. From germline, CDR1 is MGHRA and CDR2 YSYEKL. The CDR3 runs 15 residues. V was shortened by 4 bases and J by 5 bases, with 17 bases between the two germline ends. This CDR3 reads CASSPSPGQIYGYTF. As DNA, the CDR3 is TGCGCCAGCAGCCCCTCCCCCGGGCAGATTTATGGCTACACCTTC.

The rearrangement joins TRBV27 to TRBJ2-7; no clear D. Germline CDR1 and CDR2: MNHEY and SMNVEV (reference sequence). The V end was cut by 8 bases, the J end by 6 bases, with 11 bases between. The CDR3 runs 11 residues. The CDR3 nucleotides are TGTGCCAGCGGCGTATGGGGCGAGCAGTACTTC. It codes for CASGVWGEQYF.